The clone carrying this TCR beta chain was found many times. This entry is derived from a study of T-cell reconstitution after alpha-beta-depleted transplantation in children. Unique molecular identifiers were used to barcode this TCRbeta library. Each CDR3 protein gets one entry after TCRdb re-called the PCR reads with MiXCR. There are 190,000 or so distinct CDR3 sequences in the sample; more than 14% occur only once, and roughly an eighth lies in the top ten. The TCR originated in a human donor who donated a stem cell graft to a child with acute lymphoblastic leukemia. This sample comprised PBMCs from the stem cell graft donor, obtained from the stem cell graft.

This chain's CDR3 is CASSLDRGRVYNEQFF. The CDR3 coding sequence is TGCGCCAGCAGCTTGGATCGCGGGAGGGTCTACAATGAGCAGTTCTTC. This chain links TRBV5-1 with TRBJ2-1, with 9 bases matching TRBD2. CDR1 is SGHRS, CDR2 YFSETQ, per germline. After removal of 0 bases from V and 3 bases from J, the junction contained 4 bases not matched to a gene. This CDR3 spans 16 amino acids.